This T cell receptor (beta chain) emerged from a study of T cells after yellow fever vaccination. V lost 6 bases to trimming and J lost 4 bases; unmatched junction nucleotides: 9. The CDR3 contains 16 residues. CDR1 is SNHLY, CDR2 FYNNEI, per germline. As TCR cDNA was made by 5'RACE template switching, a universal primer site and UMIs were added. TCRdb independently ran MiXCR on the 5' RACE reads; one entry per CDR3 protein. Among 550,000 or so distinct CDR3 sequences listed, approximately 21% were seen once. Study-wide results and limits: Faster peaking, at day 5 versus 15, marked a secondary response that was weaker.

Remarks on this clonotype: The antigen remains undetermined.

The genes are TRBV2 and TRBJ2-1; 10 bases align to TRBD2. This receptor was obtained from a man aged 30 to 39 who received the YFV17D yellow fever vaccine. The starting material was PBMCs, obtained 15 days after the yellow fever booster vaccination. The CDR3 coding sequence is TGTGCCAGCAGACAGGGAGCGGGAGGGGCATACAATGAGCAGTTCTTC. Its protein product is CASRQGAGGAYNEQFF.